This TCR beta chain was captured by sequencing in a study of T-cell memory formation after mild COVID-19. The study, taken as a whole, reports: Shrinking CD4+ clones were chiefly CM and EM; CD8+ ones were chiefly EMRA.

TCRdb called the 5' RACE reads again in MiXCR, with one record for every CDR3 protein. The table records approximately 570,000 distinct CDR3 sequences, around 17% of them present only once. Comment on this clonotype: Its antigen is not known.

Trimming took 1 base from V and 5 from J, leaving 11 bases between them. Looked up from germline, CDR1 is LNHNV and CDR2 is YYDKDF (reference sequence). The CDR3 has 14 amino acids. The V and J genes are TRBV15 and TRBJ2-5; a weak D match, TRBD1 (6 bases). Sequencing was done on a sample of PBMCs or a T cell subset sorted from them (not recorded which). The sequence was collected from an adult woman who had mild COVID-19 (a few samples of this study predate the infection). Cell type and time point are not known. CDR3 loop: CATSRVGAGETQYF. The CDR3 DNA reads TGTGCCACCAGCAGAGTGGGGGCTGGGGAGACCCAGTACTTC.